This section outlines one T cell receptor beta chain sequence together with its context. Its antigen remains unknown. This sample was taken from a study of a mutant IDH1 vaccine in newly diagnosed glioma. Study in general: Treated patients comprised approximately 60% males and approximately 38% females, mean age roughly 44 years. Previous treatment comprised radiotherapy, temozolomide, or both, mostly both. Study observations and caveats: Across multiple MHC alleles, around 93% of patients had vaccine-induced responses.

The table came from immunoSEQ multiplex PCR; TCRdb's copy has only in-frame clones and leaves some out. In the table there are 45,000 to 65,000 clones, about 82% of which are singletons. Documented time point: baseline, week 1 (first vaccination visit). Regarding treatment: pre-vaccination baseline after standard-of-care therapy. Donors had new WHO grade 3 or 4 IDH1-mutant, ATRX-lost astrocytomas. With 3 bases removed from V and 3 bases from J, the gap between germline ends came to 18 bases. Germline V lookup: CDR1 SGHTA, CDR2 FQGNSA. The CDR3 covers 17 residues. This chain joins TRBV7-2 and TRBJ2-4, with D hard to call. The specimen comprised PBMCs, sampled from a glioma patient treated with radiotherapy, temozolomide or both. The sequence was collected from a man aged 18 to 29 with glioma. This CDR3 reads CASSFLHNPVVKNIQYF. The CDR3 DNA reads as TGTGCCAGCAGCTTCCTTCACAATCCGGTCGTCAAAAACATTCAGTACTTC.